The 29 T cell receptor beta chains given below trace back to one sample, sequenced in a study of blood T cell repertoires in COVID-19. Profiled with immunoSEQ multiplex PCR; TCRdb holds only in-frame clones, not every one. The sample has 250,000 to 300,000 clones; roughly 90% are singletons. What was sequenced was peripheral blood. The receptors come from a man between 50 and 59 years old with acute or convalescent COVID-19.

This chain connects TRBV9 to TRBJ2-7; tentatively, D is TRBD2 (5 bases). The CDR3 is 14 residues long. The V and J ends lost 4 bases and 1 base respectively, with 12 bases between them. In germline, CDR1 is SGDLS, CDR2 YYNGEE. Written as DNA, the CDR3 is TGTGCCAGCAGCCCGGATCGGGGTTCCTACGAGCAGTACTTC. Its translation: CASSPDRGSYEQYF.

The chain combines TRBV6-5 with TRBJ1-1, with unresolved D. V was shortened by 2 bases and J by 1 base, with 8 bases between the two germline ends. Germline V CDR1 and CDR2: MNHEY, SVGAGI. The CDR3 runs 14 residues. The CDR3 is CASSYTDQNTEAFF. CDR3 DNA: TGTGCCAGCAGTTACACAGACCAGAACACTGAAGCTTTCTTT.

The CDR3 sequence is CASSWGLVPYEQYF. The DNA for the CDR3 is TGTGCCAGCAGCTGGGGACTAGTTCCCTACGAGCAGTACTTC. The J gene is TRBJ2-7, the V gene TRBV5-6, with TRBD2 matching 8 bases. This CDR3 contains 14 residues. Per germline, CDR1 SGHDT and CDR2 YYEEEE. The ends lost 3 bases at V and 2 bases at J; junction bases unmatched: 4.

The rearrangement joins TRBV3-1 (or the pseudogene TRBV3-2) to TRBJ2-7; TRBD1 is a possible D gene (6 bases). Germline V lookup: CDR1 LGHDT, CDR2 YNNKEL (reference sequence). The CDR3 extends over 16 amino acids. The ends were cut back, 0 bases at V and 1 base at J, with 13 bases in the middle. The CDR3 is CASSQEETGYSYEQYF. CDR3 DNA sequence: TGTGCCAGCAGCCAAGAAGAGACAGGATATTCCTACGAGCAGTACTTC.

The chain links TRBV18 to TRBJ2-1; no clear D. The CDR3 totals 13 residues. Germline CDR1 and CDR2: KGHSH and LQKENI. The V and J ends lost 3 bases and 4 bases respectively, with 7 bases between them. The CDR3 here is CASSPIGYNEQFF. The CDR3 bases are TGTGCCAGCTCACCGATCGGTTACAATGAGCAGTTCTTC.

This chain links TRBV9 with TRBJ2-3; D possibly corresponds to TRBD2 (5 bases). Trimming cost V 4 bases and J 1 base, with 19 bases left between them. Germline V CDR1 and CDR2: SGDLS, YYNGEE. The CDR3 covers 17 residues. Here the CDR3 DNA reads TGTGCCAGCAGCCGAGAGACCGGGCCAGCGGGCACAGATACGCAGTATTTT. Its protein is CASSRETGPAGTDTQYF.

This clone was detected once. J is TRBJ1-1 and V is TRBV27; TRBD1 agrees at 11 bases. This CDR3 is built from 17 residues. Germline V lookup: CDR1 MNHEY, CDR2 SMNVEV (reference sequence). After removal of 10 bases from V and 5 bases from J, the junction contained 18 bases not matched to a gene. The CDR3 is CATSTLGQGAFETEAFF. The CDR3, as DNA: TGTGCCACCTCGACGCTAGGACAGGGGGCCTTCGAGACTGAAGCTTTCTTT.

V is TRBV19 and J is TRBJ2-2, with 8 bases identical to TRBD1. With V trimmed by 9 bases and J by 7 bases, 1 base remained unmatched. Germline CDR1 and CDR2: LNHDA and SQIVND (reference sequence). The length of the CDR3 is 11 residues. The CDR3 reads CASDRGGELFF. CDR3 sequence (DNA): TGTGCCAGCGACAGGGGCGGGGAGCTGTTTTTT.

The rearrangement links TRBV4-2 to TRBJ2-2, with 7 positions matching TRBD1. Germline V gene lookup returns CDR1 LGHNA and CDR2 YNFKEQ. The CDR3 contains 15 residues. With 1 base clipped from V and 4 bases from J, the junction kept 3 bases outside the gene matches. CDR3 in DNA: TGTGCCAGCAGCCAAGGGGGACAGAGCACCGGGGAGCTGTTTTTT. Translation gives CASSQGGQSTGELFF.

CDR3 region: CAWSPSHNEAFF. CDR3 DNA sequence: TGTGCCTGGAGTCCCTCGCACAACGAAGCTTTCTTT. The V call is TRBV30, the J call TRBJ1-1; no clear D. V gave up 2 bases and J gave up 8 bases, with 12 bases separating them. CDR3 length equals 12 residues. Germline V gene sequence: CDR1 GTSNPN, CDR2 SVGIG (reference sequence).

The chain carries TRBV6-1 and TRBJ1-5; D not resolved. V was shortened by 0 bases and J by 6 bases, with 6 bases between the two germline ends. The CDR3 is 13 amino acids. Germline V lookup: CDR1 MNHNS, CDR2 SASEGT. CDR3 region: CASSEANPQPQHF. The CDR3, as DNA: TGTGCCAGCAGTGAAGCCAATCCTCAGCCCCAGCATTTT.

The rearrangement uses TRBV5-1 and TRBJ2-2; a possible D gene is TRBD2 (5 bases). CDR3 length equals 15 residues. V was pared by 0 bases and J by 6 bases, with 12 bases between. CDR1 and CDR2 (germline): SGHRS, YFSETQ. CDR3 sequence reads: CASSLAPPGSGELFF. The DNA for the CDR3 is TGCGCCAGCAGCTTGGCCCCGCCGGGGTCCGGGGAGCTGTTTTTT.

J is TRBJ1-1 and V is TRBV9; 11 bases line up with TRBD1. The CDR3 runs 17 residues. V lost 5 bases, J lost 8 bases, and 17 bases stayed unmatched. The germline V gene encodes CDR1 SGDLS and CDR2 YYNGEE. CDR3 DNA sequence: TGTGCCAGCAGTGTGACTTCCAGGGACAGGGGGGAAGTGGAAGCTTTCTTT. The encoded protein is CASSVTSRDRGEVEAFF.

The V and J genes are TRBV30 and TRBJ1-3, with 7 bases fitting TRBD1. Germline V lookup: CDR1 GTSNPN, CDR2 SVGIG (reference sequence). V was clipped by 5 bases and J by 0 bases; unmatched bases: 10. The CDR3 is 16 amino acids. The CDR3 is CAWDRETLYSGNTIYF. The CDR3, as DNA: TGTGCCTGGGACAGGGAGACCCTTTACTCTGGAAACACCATATATTTT.

V is TRBV3-1 (or the pseudogene TRBV3-2) and J is TRBJ2-5; 7 bases are shared with TRBD2. V lost 6 bases to trimming and J lost 2 bases; unmatched junction nucleotides: 6. Germline CDR1 and CDR2: LGHDT and YNNKEL (reference sequence). The CDR3 contains 14 residues. The DNA for the CDR3 is TGTGCCAGCAGTTTTCCGGGACTACAAGAGACCCAGTACTTC. Translated: CASSFPGLQETQYF.

There are a few counts of this clone. The chain combines TRBV5-4 with TRBJ2-3, with D maybe TRBD1 (5 bases). The V gene's germline CDR1 is SGHNT and CDR2 YYREEE (reference sequence). The CDR3 spans 13 residues. V lost 0 bases and J lost 5, with 7 bases in between. CDR3 sequence (DNA): TGTGCCAGCAGCTTGGAAAGGGGAGATACGCAGTATTTT. Translated: CASSLERGDTQYF.

The chain couples TRBV6-5 to TRBJ2-7; TRBD2 matches at 7 bases. J lost 6 bases, V lost 7 bases, and 12 bases had no gene match. Germline CDR1 MNHEY, CDR2 SVGAGI. The length of the CDR3 is 14 residues. In DNA form, the CDR3 reads TGTGCCAGCACCGGGGGGACCTTAATCCTCGAGCAGTACTTC. It translates to CASTGGTLILEQYF.

As for this clone: This specimen includes other DNA sequences encoding the same CDR3. The chain carries TRBV29-1 and TRBJ2-3; a possible D gene is TRBD2 (6 bases). Germline-derived CDR1 and CDR2 are SQVTM and ANQGSEA. The CDR3 consists of 11 residues. V lost 6 bases, J lost 4 bases, and 8 bases lay in between. This CDR3 reads CSVGLSDTQYF. In nucleotides, the CDR3 is TGCAGCGTGGGACTCTCAGATACGCAGTATTTT.

The genes are TRBV12-3 or TRBV12-4 and TRBJ1-2; tentatively, D is TRBD1 (5 bases). V lost 7 bases to trimming and J lost 4 bases, with 10 bases between them. The CDR3 is 12 amino acids. CDR3 in amino acids: CASTKGAYGYTF. The CDR3, as DNA: TGTGCCAGCACCAAAGGGGCCTATGGCTACACCTTC.

This chain joins TRBV7-6 and TRBJ2-5; 7 nucleotides line up with TRBD1. The CDR3 consists of 16 residues. Trimming at V came to 2 bases and at J to 5 bases, leaving 11 bases not matched to a gene. Germline CDR1 reads SGHVS; CDR2 reads FNYEAQ. The CDR3: CASSLLAAGGDETQYF. The DNA of the CDR3 is TGTGCCAGCAGCTTACTGGCCGCAGGGGGAGATGAGACCCAGTACTTC.

The chain employs TRBV11-3 and TRBJ2-1, with 11 bases that match TRBD2. Germline values: CDR1 SGHNT, CDR2 YENEEA. This CDR3 is 17 amino acids long. With V trimmed by 5 bases and J by 7 bases, 13 bases remained unmatched. The CDR3 region has the DNA TGTGCCAGCAGCATTCATAGCGGGGGGGTTTATGGTAATGAGCAGTTCTTC. It translates to CASSIHSGGVYGNEQFF.

The chain combines TRBV5-1 with TRBJ2-3; D possibly corresponds to TRBD2 (6 bases). The CDR3 runs 13 residues. Trimming cost V 4 bases and J 5 bases, with 11 bases left between them. The germline CDR1 and CDR2 sequences are SGHRS and YFSETQ. The CDR3 loop is CASSTGGKDTQYF. DNA of the CDR3: TGCGCCAGCAGCACCGGAGGGAAAGATACGCAGTATTTT. Complete variable domain (other parts from reference TRBV5-1 and TRBJ2-3): KAGVTQTPRYLIKTRGQQVTLSCSPISGHRSVSWYQQTPGQGLQFLFEYFSETQRNKGNFPGRFSGRQFSNSRSEMNVSTLELGDSALYLCASSTGGKDTQYFGPGTRLTVL.

The V and J genes are TRBV5-8 and TRBJ1-6; 9 positions agree with TRBD1. CDR3 length: 16 residues. V trimming: 4 bases; J trimming: 7 bases; junction bases outside the gene matches: 9. Germline CDR1 and CDR2: SGHTS and YDEGEE. This CDR3 reads CASSLPGTGLNSPLHF. The CDR3 DNA is TGTGCCAGCAGCCTACCCGGGACAGGGTTGAATTCACCCCTCCACTTT.

V usage is TRBV14 and J usage is TRBJ1-2; 7 bases align to TRBD1. This CDR3 region has 15 residues. The germline V gene has CDR1 SGHDN and CDR2 FVKESK. V trimming: 5 bases; J trimming: 4 bases; junction bases outside the gene matches: 10. In DNA, the CDR3 is TGTGCCAGCAGCACCCGGGACAGTCCCACCTATGGCTACACCTTC. Translation: CASSTRDSPTYGYTF.

The rearrangement links TRBV4-2 to TRBJ2-3, with TRBD2 matching over 9 bases. Germline CDR1 and CDR2: LGHNA and YNFKEQ. The CDR3 extends over 20 amino acids. J gave up 2 bases and V 1 base, and 16 bases lay outside the gene matches. This CDR3 reads CASSQAAITSGPLYTDTQYF. The CDR3 DNA sequence: TGTGCCAGCAGCCAAGCGGCAATTACTAGCGGGCCACTTTACACAGATACGCAGTATTTT.

The V call is TRBV6-5, the J call TRBJ1-3; perhaps TRBD1 as D (5 bases). CDR1 is MNHEY, CDR2 SVGAGI, per germline. CDR3 size: 14 residues. The V gene lost 8 bases and the J gene lost 0 bases, with 11 bases spanning the gap. This CDR3 is CASRDSSSGNTIYF. CDR3 bases: TGTGCCAGCCGAGACAGCAGCTCTGGAAACACCATATATTTT.

The chain uses TRBV6-5 and TRBJ1-5; no reliable D call. CDR1 MNHEY and CDR2 SVGAGI come from the germline V gene. Deletions cut 8 bases from V and 6 bases from J, with 11 bases between. This CDR3 spans 12 amino acids. The CDR3 coding sequence is TGTGCCAGCTCCGAGGTGGCTCAGCCCCAGCATTTT. It codes for CASSEVAQPQHF.

The chain combines TRBV7-3 with TRBJ2-3; 8 bases are a match to TRBD2. This CDR3 has 14 residues. Trimming removed 5 bases from V and 5 bases from J; junction bases left unmatched: 6. Germline CDR1 is SGHTA and CDR2 is FQGTGA. Here the CDR3 DNA reads TGTGCCAGCAGCATAGCGGGGACGCGAGATACGCAGTATTTT. Translation: CASSIAGTRDTQYF.

This clone was recorded once. The chain is built from TRBV18 and TRBJ2-3, with 7 bases matching TRBD2. The CDR3 is 16 amino acids. With V trimmed by 6 bases and J by 0 bases, 9 bases remained unmatched. Germline-derived CDR1 and CDR2 are KGHSH and LQKENI. The DNA of the CDR3 is TGTGCCAGCTCGCGGTCAGCGGGGTCTAGCACAGATACGCAGTATTTT. This encodes CASSRSAGSSTDTQYF.